This TCR beta chain was sequenced during a study of T-cell reconstitution after alpha-beta-depleted transplantation in children. Preparation of the TCRbeta library was carried out with unique molecular identifiers. One entry per CDR3 protein results from TCRdb running MiXCR on the PCR reads. The sample lists fewer than 700,000 distinct CDR3 sequences, 10% to 15% seen once, with over 2% in the top ten. The CDR3 extends over 15 amino acids. Trimming removed 0 bases from V and 2 bases from J, with 11 bases in between. CDR1 is LGHNA and CDR2 is YSLEER in the germline V gene. This clonotype was seen at least ten times.

Sequencing was performed on PBMCs, mostly from graft donor cells, taken 360 days after TCRalphabeta/CD19-depleted stem cell transplant. The chain carries TRBV4-3 and TRBJ2-7, with a weak D call TRBD2 (6 bases). The sequence was collected from a male patient younger than 18 who had a stem cell transplant for acute myeloid leukemia, so the T cells may come from the graft donor. The CDR3 DNA follows: TGCGCCAGCAGCCAAGAGCCGCGGGGTACCTACGAGCAGTACTTC. Its translation: CASSQEPRGTYEQYF.